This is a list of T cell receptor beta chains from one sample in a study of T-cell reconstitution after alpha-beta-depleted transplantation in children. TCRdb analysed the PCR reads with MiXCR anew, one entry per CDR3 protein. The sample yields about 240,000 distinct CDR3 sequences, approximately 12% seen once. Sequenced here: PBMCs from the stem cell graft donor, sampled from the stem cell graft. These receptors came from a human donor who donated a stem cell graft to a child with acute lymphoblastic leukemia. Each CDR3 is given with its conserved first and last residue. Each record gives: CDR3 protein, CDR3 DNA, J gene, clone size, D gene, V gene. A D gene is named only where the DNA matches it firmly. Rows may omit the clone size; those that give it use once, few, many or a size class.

CASSLAAEQYF TGTGCCAGCAGTTTAGCGGCCGAGCAGTACTTC TRBJ2-7 many . TRBV12-3/TRBV12-4
CASSDLIPGQKQETQYF TGTGCCAGCAGTGACCTGATCCCGGGACAGAAACAAGAGACCCAGTACTTC TRBJ2-5 many TRBD1 TRBV27
CASSVAKAGNTIYF TGTGCCAGCAGCGTAGCCAAGGCTGGAAACACCATATATTTT TRBJ1-3 many . TRBV9
CASSLSGGHSTDTQYF TGTGCCAGCAGTTTATCAGGGGGCCACAGCACAGATACGCAGTATTTT TRBJ2-3 . TRBD1 TRBV12-3/TRBV12-4
CASISIGGTEAFF TGTGCCAGCATCTCAATCGGGGGCACTGAAGCTTTCTTT TRBJ1-1 many . TRBV3-1
CSVPGGETGGYEQYF TGCAGTGTGCCGGGGGGCGAAACGGGAGGGTACGAGCAGTACTTC TRBJ2-7 . TRBD2 TRBV20-1
CASSSLTGTETQYF TGTGCCAGCAGCTCGTTGACAGGGACCGAGACCCAGTACTTC TRBJ2-5 . TRBD1 TRBV7-2
CAISDKRDTQYF TGTGCCATCAGTGATAAAAGAGATACGCAGTATTTT TRBJ2-3 many . TRBV10-3
CASSPPTATNEKLFF TGTGCCAGCTCACCACCGACTGCAACTAATGAAAAACTGTTTTTT TRBJ1-4 . . TRBV18
CASRFSSEAFF TGTGCCAGCAGATTTAGCTCTGAAGCTTTCTTT TRBJ1-1 many . TRBV6-5
CSARVSGSSYNEQFF TGCAGTGCTAGAGTCAGCGGGAGCTCCTACAATGAGCAGTTCTTC TRBJ2-1 many TRBD2 TRBV20-1
CASRAGLEWNEQFF TGTGCCAGCAGAGCTGGACTAGAATGGAATGAGCAGTTCTTC TRBJ2-1 many TRBD2 TRBV6-2/TRBV6-3
CASSQGHLSGNTIYF TGTGCCAGCAGTCAGGGGCACCTCTCTGGAAACACCATATATTTT TRBJ1-3 many . TRBV6-1
CSARDYLASNTEAFF TGCAGTGCTAGAGATTACCTGGCCTCTAACACTGAAGCTTTCTTT TRBJ1-1 many . TRBV20-1
CASSLGDTDTQYF TGCGCCAGCAGCCTCGGAGACACAGATACGCAGTATTTT TRBJ2-3 many . TRBV5-1
CASSRLAGSYEQYF TGTGCCAGCAGCCGTCTAGCGGGATCCTACGAGCAGTACTTC TRBJ2-7 many TRBD2 TRBV7-2
CASSPIWREDTTNEKLFF TGTGCCAGCAGCCCCATATGGCGAGAGGATACAACTAATGAAAAACTGTTTTTT TRBJ1-4 . . TRBV11-1
CASSLWQGDMTEAFF TGTGCCAGCAGTTTGTGGCAGGGTGATATGACTGAAGCTTTCTTT TRBJ1-1 many . TRBV12-3/TRBV12-4
CASSRDWDRGKYF TGTGCCAGCAGCCGAGACTGGGACAGGGGAAAGTACTTC TRBJ2-5 many TRBD1 TRBV7-9
CSARRGGNQPQHF TGCAGTGCTAGGAGGGGTGGCAATCAGCCCCAGCATTTT TRBJ1-5 . . TRBV20-1
CARAPRGREQYF TGTGCCAGAGCCCCGCGGGGGCGTGAGCAGTACTTC TRBJ2-7 many . TRBV21-1
CSARPPGGVETQYF TGCAGTGCTAGACCTCCGGGGGGGGTGGAGACCCAGTACTTC TRBJ2-5 many TRBD2 TRBV20-1
CSAALTNTGELFF TGCAGCGCCGCCCTTACAAACACCGGGGAGCTGTTTTTT TRBJ2-2 many . TRBV29-1
CASSSWGTTTDTQYF TGTGCCAGCAGTTCTTGGGGGACTACCACAGATACGCAGTATTTT TRBJ2-3 many TRBD2 TRBV6-5
CSAGREGSQPQHF TGCAGTGCTGGGAGGGAGGGTAGTCAGCCCCAGCATTTT TRBJ1-5 many . TRBV20-1
CASSLGQPGQTQYF TGTGCCAGCAGCCTGGGACAGCCCGGACAGACCCAGTACTTC TRBJ2-5 . TRBD1 TRBV5-5
CASRGQGGSNQPQHF TGTGCCAGCCGAGGACAGGGCGGCAGCAATCAGCCCCAGCATTTT TRBJ1-5 many TRBD1 TRBV19
CASSQDPQTASPYGYTF TGTGCCAGCAGCCAAGATCCCCAGACGGCTAGTCCGTATGGCTACACCTTC TRBJ1-2 many . TRBV4-2
CASRSGNTIYF TGTGCCAGCAGGAGTGGAAACACCATATATTTT TRBJ1-3 many . TRBV12-3/TRBV12-4